The T cell receptor (beta chain) under discussion was sequenced for a study of T cell responses to AZD1222 COVID-19 vaccine. Profiling relied on immunoSEQ multiplex PCR, and the TCRdb table lists in-frame clones only, not all of them. The sample lists approximately 150,000 clones, 88% occurring once. The CDR3 is 17 amino acids. Germline CDR1 and CDR2: LNHDA and SQIVND (reference sequence). V dropped 2 bases and J dropped 2 bases, with 16 bases sitting between them. This rearrangement joins TRBV19 to TRBJ1-5; D is undetermined. This sample comprised peripheral blood, obtained on day 0 of AZD1222 vaccination. The source is an adult in good health. The CDR3 DNA reads TGTGCCAGTAGTATATTCCTTGGGCCCGAGGGCAATCAGCCCCAGCATTTT. Its protein is CASSIFLGPEGNQPQHF.